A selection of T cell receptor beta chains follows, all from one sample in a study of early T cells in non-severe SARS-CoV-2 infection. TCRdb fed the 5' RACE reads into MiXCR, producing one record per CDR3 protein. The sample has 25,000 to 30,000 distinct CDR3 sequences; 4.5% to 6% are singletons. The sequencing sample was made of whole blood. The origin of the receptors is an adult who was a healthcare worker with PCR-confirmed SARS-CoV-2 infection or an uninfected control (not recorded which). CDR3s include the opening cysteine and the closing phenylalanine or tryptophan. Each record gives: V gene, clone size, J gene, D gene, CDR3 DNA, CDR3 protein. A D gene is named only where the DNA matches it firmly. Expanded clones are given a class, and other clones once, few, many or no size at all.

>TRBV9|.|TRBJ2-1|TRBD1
TGTGCCAGCAGCATAAGTCCCGGGACAGAGAACTACAATGAGCAGTTCTTC
CASSISPGTENYNEQFF
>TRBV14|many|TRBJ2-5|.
TGTGCCAGCAGCCAGGAAGAGACCCAGTACTTC
CASSQEETQYF
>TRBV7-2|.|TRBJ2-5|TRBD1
TGTGCCAGCAGCTTCGACAGGGTAGAGACCCAGTACTTC
CASSFDRVETQYF
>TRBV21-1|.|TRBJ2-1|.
TGTGCCAGCAGCCCCCTGGGTTCAGGGTCGAATGAGCAGTTCTTC
CASSPLGSGSNEQFF
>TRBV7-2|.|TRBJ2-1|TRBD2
TGTGCCAGCAGCTTTGGCGGGGGGGCCGTTGAGCAGTTCTTC
CASSFGGGAVEQFF
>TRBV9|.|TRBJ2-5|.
TGTGCCAGCAGCCCCCCTTCGAGGGAGACCCAGTACTTC
CASSPPSRETQYF
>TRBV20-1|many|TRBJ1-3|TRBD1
TGCAGTGCTGGGAAGACAGGGTATAGTGGAAACACCATATATTTT
CSAGKTGYSGNTIYF
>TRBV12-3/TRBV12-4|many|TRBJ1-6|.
TGTGCCAGCAGTTATGGGGGTAGGAATTCACCCCTCCACTTT
CASSYGGRNSPLHF
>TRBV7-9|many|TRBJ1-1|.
TGTGCCAGCAGCTTAGTCTTGGGGAATACTGAAGCTTTCTTT
CASSLVLGNTEAFF
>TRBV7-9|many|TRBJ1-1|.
TGTGCCAGCAGCCCGCCTTCCAAGGACATTGAAGCTTTCTTT
CASSPPSKDIEAFF
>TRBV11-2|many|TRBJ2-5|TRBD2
TGTGCCAGCAGCTTAACTACTAGCGGGAGGGTGGAGGAGACCCAGTACTTC
CASSLTTSGRVEETQYF